A selection of T cell receptor beta chains follows, all from one sample in a study of identical twins. TCRdb processed the 5' RACE reads anew with MiXCR; each CDR3 protein has one entry. Here the sample spans 310,000 or so distinct CDR3 sequences, less than 9% being singletons. These data were likewise used in another study, on yellow fever vaccine responses in identical twins.

The sample consisted of memory (CD45RO+) T cells sorted from blood. These receptors all stem from a woman aged 18-29 years in good health. CDR3s include the opening cysteine and the closing phenylalanine or tryptophan. A D gene is named only where the DNA matches it firmly. The size of a clone is reported for some rows only, either as once, few or many, or as a class for expanded clones.

D: -
J: TRBJ1-1
V: TRBV24-1
size: many
DNA: TGTGCCACCAGTGAGAGTAGGGGTACTGAAGCTTTCTTT
CDR3: CATSESRGTEAFF

D: -
J: TRBJ1-1
V: TRBV2
size: -
DNA: TGTGCCAGCAGTGACGAGGGGAACACTGAAGCTTTCTTT
CDR3: CASSDEGNTEAFF

D: -
J: TRBJ1-2
V: TRBV24-1
size: many
DNA: TGTGCCACCAGTGATGGAAAGGGACGGGGAGGCTACACCTTC
CDR3: CATSDGKGRGGYTF

D: TRBD2
J: TRBJ2-1
V: TRBV11-2
size: many
DNA: TGTGCCAGCAGCTTAGGCGGCGGGAGTGGATACAATGAGCAGTTCTTC
CDR3: CASSLGGGSGYNEQFF

D: -
J: TRBJ1-6
V: TRBV12-3/TRBV12-4
size: few
DNA: TGTGCCAGCAGTTTAGGCGGGGATCCACCCCTCCACTTT
CDR3: CASSLGGDPPLHF

D: TRBD2
J: TRBJ2-3
V: TRBV25-1
size: many
DNA: TGTGCCAGCAGTGCACTGGGGGGGAGCACAGATACGCAGTATTTT
CDR3: CASSALGGSTDTQYF

D: -
J: TRBJ2-1
V: TRBV5-1
size: many
DNA: TGCGCCAGCAGCTTGGGGCTAGCGGGACAGGGTGAGCAGTTCTTC
CDR3: CASSLGLAGQGEQFF

D: -
J: TRBJ2-1
V: TRBV29-1
size: many
DNA: TGCAGCGCTCGTTCGGGAGCAAGCTCCTACAATGAGCAGTTCTTC
CDR3: CSARSGASSYNEQFF

D: -
J: TRBJ2-1
V: TRBV14
size: -
DNA: TGTGCCAGCAGCCAACTAGCGATCCACAATGAGCAGTTCTTC
CDR3: CASSQLAIHNEQFF

D: -
J: TRBJ1-1
V: TRBV7-8
size: many
DNA: TGTGCCAGCACCCAAAATCAGGGGAGCGCTGAAGCTTTCTTT
CDR3: CASTQNQGSAEAFF

D: TRBD2
J: TRBJ2-1
V: TRBV20-1
size: few
DNA: TGCAGTGCTAGGGATATTTTCAGCGGGACCTACAATGAGCAGTTCTTC
CDR3: CSARDIFSGTYNEQFF

D: TRBD1
J: TRBJ2-1
V: TRBV5-1
size: few
DNA: TGCGCCAGCAGCTCAACAGGGGGCTCCTACAATGAGCAGTTCTTC
CDR3: CASSSTGGSYNEQFF

D: TRBD2
J: TRBJ2-1
V: TRBV29-1
size: many
DNA: TGCAGCGTTGGGGTTAAGGGACTAGCGGGGGCTTACAATGAGCAGTTCTTC
CDR3: CSVGVKGLAGAYNEQFF

D: -
J: TRBJ1-2
V: TRBV2
size: many
DNA: TGTGCCAGCAGTTTGGGGAAGGCTAACTATGGCTACACCTTC
CDR3: CASSLGKANYGYTF

D: TRBD2
J: TRBJ2-5
V: TRBV20-1
size: -
DNA: TGCAGTGCCCCCGGGGGGGGTTGGGTACAAGAGACCCAGTACTTC
CDR3: CSAPGGGWVQETQYF

D: TRBD1
J: TRBJ2-5
V: TRBV11-2
size: -
DNA: TGTGCCAGCAGCTTCCTGGACAGGGCCCGTCCCGGGGAGACCCAGTACTTC
CDR3: CASSFLDRARPGETQYF

D: TRBD1
J: TRBJ1-3
V: TRBV20-1
size: many
DNA: TGCAGTGCCCGGGGACAGGGAAACACCATATATTTT
CDR3: CSARGQGNTIYF

D: TRBD2
J: TRBJ2-1
V: TRBV13
size: -
DNA: TGTGCCAGCAGCCCGGGGGGGAGAGGCCTCTCCTACAATGAGCAGTTCTTC
CDR3: CASSPGGRGLSYNEQFF